This TCR beta chain is drawn from a study of PD-1 blockade in classical Hodgkin lymphoma (dated by TCRdb to the early 2020s). Notes on the research overall: Nivolumab dosing was 3 mg/kg intravenously every 2 weeks, continuing until either disease progression or unacceptable toxicity. The study used TCR beta sequencing and CyTOF to define a peripheral blood immune signature of response to PD-1 blockade in classical Hodgkin lymphoma.

The intended sense of this specimen's time point label: cycle 4 day 1 (C4D1), after more than five weeks of nivolumab. All trial patients had relapsed after autologous stem cell transplantation, with cohorts A, B and C differing in prior brentuximab vedotin exposure. A total of more than 55 patients with relapsed/refractory classical Hodgkin lymphoma made up the trial cohort, and each patient's best overall response was complete response, partial response or progressive disease. Trial patients were treated with single-agent nivolumab in the multi-cohort phase II CheckMate 205 trial. An independent review committee assessed best overall response by applying the 2007 International Working Group response criteria. Trial PBMCs were collected just before the start of nivolumab (C1D1) and during therapy at cycle 2 day 1 and cycle 4 day 1. Peripheral blood was collected in 8 mL Vacutainer Cell Preparation Tubes, from which PBMCs were isolated by centrifugation and then cryopreserved.

Genomic DNA was isolated using the Qiagen DNeasy kit from unsorted PBMCs as well as from negatively selected CD4+ and CD8+ fractions. TCR beta CDR3 regions were amplified by immunoSEQ multiplex PCR using primers annealing to V and J segments. A synthetic immune receptor repertoire was used to minimize amplification bias, and any remaining bias was removed computationally after sequencing. From the authors' description of their analysis: Repertoire diversity was quantified as the Shannon entropy index using custom Python scripts. The unsorted, CD4+ and CD8+ repertoires were each analyzed separately, with the exception of combined analyses, where CD4+ and CD8+ sequences were merged in silico. Clonal expansion was defined as a frequency increase of at least 2-fold after treatment compared with C1D1, and clones undetected at baseline were assigned a pseudocount of 0.5. Clones with 0 or 1 copy at C1D1 were classified as singleton clones, and clones with 2 or more copies were classified as non-singleton clones. Clones expanded in unsorted samples were assigned a CD4+, CD8+ or unknown annotation through matching of protein sequences in sorted samples from the same patient. Wilcoxon tests on paired samples were used to test changes in diversity from C1D1 to C4D1. TCRdb holds this immuneACCESS table with in-frame rearrangements only. Some clones are missing; in checked studies, unresolved V genes explain under half, and the rest has no known cause. V, J and clone size are taken as reported in that table, and D and trimming were inferred from the DNA itself. For this sample there are tens of thousands of clones; approximately 90% appear just once. Jointly, the top ten make up roughly 8.8% of the sample.

Overall study outcomes, separate from this receptor: By C4D1, a significant rise was seen in CD4+ TCR diversity but not in CD8+ TCR diversity (p=0.0027 vs p=0.16), and the rise was most apparent among complete responders (p=0.02). The study was limited to a single clinical trial cohort, and causes of repertoire differences, possibly disease activity or prior therapy, remained undefined. Baseline TCR diversity was reported to be lower in newly diagnosed patients than in healthy donors, and even lower in relapsed/refractory patients. Trial patients with a complete response had baseline diversity similar to that of newly diagnosed patients, while partial responders and progressors had significantly lower diversity. Diversity was lower in patients who began nivolumab less than 1 year after ASCT, so these patients were left out of later analyses to avoid confounding by immune reconstitution.

Of note for this clone: Its cognate antigen has yet to be identified. Base-call qualities are not available, and no considerably larger clone is one nucleotide away.

The CDR3 spans 15 residues, from the cysteine through the phenylalanine. This entry keeps only the CDR3 DNA: 45 bases, framed from base 1. The junction carries 9 bases between V and J, which are trimmed by 0 bases and 3 bases respectively. The germline V gene yields SGHRS for CDR1 and YFSETQ for CDR2. This chain joins TRBV5-1 to TRBJ2-2, with TRBD1 tentatively as D gene (6 bases match). The sequence was collected from a human donor with classical Hodgkin lymphoma. Sequenced here: peripheral blood mononuclear cells (PBMCs), sampled before the fourth cycle of nivolumab. The bases are TGCGCCAGCAGCTTGGACAGGGCGGACACCGGGGAGCTGTTTTTT. This translates into CASSLDRADTGELFF.